This T cell receptor (beta chain) was identified in a study of cytotoxic CD8 clonotypes in ibrutinib-treated CLL. Study details: Among the samples, the mean was around 260,000 productive templates and approximately 94,000 productive rearrangements. General study findings and limits: Collection times varied between progressing and sustained-remission patients. Clonality increased at ibrutinib response and stayed stable in sustained remission. At progression, however, it fell back toward baseline. Shared public clonotypes were rare, and on treatment they either got smaller or stayed the same.

The repertoire was sequenced with immunoSEQ multiplex PCR; TCRdb's copy has only in-frame clones and lacks some. The data show about 28,000 clones, with roughly 59% seen just once and roughly 5.1% held by the top ten. This CDR3 contains 19 residues. A note on this clone: Its antigen is not identified.

This receptor was taken from a human donor with chronic lymphocytic leukemia. V is TRBV21-1 and J is TRBJ2-1; TRBD2, the table's D call, was not compared with the DNA. TRBV21-1 is a known pseudogene. Sequenced material: PBMCs, taken before ibrutinib treatment. The CDR3 DNA follows: TGTGCCAGCAGCAAAGTTTGCGGTCCTGAGGGACTAGCGTTCGATGAGCAGTTCTTC. Amino acid sequence: CASSKVCGPEGLAFDEQFF.